The 30 T cell receptor beta chains below all came from one sample that was sequenced in a study of blood T cell repertoires in COVID-19. Clones were read by immunoSEQ multiplex PCR, and TCRdb kept only the in-frame ones, dropping some. The table has some 170,000 clones, about 74% seen once. The sequenced sample consisted of peripheral blood. The receptors come from a man aged 55 to 70 with acute or convalescent COVID-19.

This clone was counted only a few times. The V gene is TRBV11-2, the J gene TRBJ2-7; TRBD1 matches at 9 bases. The V gene's germline CDR1 is SGHAT and CDR2 FQNNGV. The junction had 8 bases not matched to a gene; V was cut back by 5 bases and J by 3 bases. The CDR3 loop spans 15 amino acids. Written as DNA, the CDR3 is TGTGCCAGCAGCCAGACAGGGGGATCACTCTACGAGCAGTACTTC. It codes for CASSQTGGSLYEQYF.

J is TRBJ1-1 and V is TRBV12-3 or TRBV12-4; tentative D call: TRBD1 (5 bases). Trimming pared 3 bases from V and 1 base from J, leaving 6 bases between. This CDR3 has 13 residues. CDR3 amino acids: CASSFRENTEAFF. Here the CDR3 DNA reads TGTGCCAGCAGTTTCAGGGAGAACACTGAAGCTTTCTTT.

The chain recombines TRBV7-9 with TRBJ1-1; TRBD1 might be the D (6 bases). Trimming removed 5 bases at V and 7 bases at J, with 17 bases between. Germline V lookup: CDR1 SEHNR, CDR2 FQNEAQ (reference sequence). The CDR3 is made up of 14 amino acids. The CDR3 coding sequence is TGTGCCAGCAGCCATTACAGGGCGACGGGTGAAGCTTTCTTT. This encodes CASSHYRATGEAFF.

In its sample, this clone was seen once. The chain recombines TRBV21-1 with TRBJ1-5; TRBD1, the table's D call, lacks a check against the DNA. TRBV21-1 is tagged as a pseudogene. CDR3 length equals 15 residues. The DNA for the CDR3 is TGTGCCAGCAGCAAAACCCGGGACAGAGGCCAGCCCCAGCATTTT. It yields the protein CASSKTRDRGQPQHF.

Note on this clone: Other DNA sequences within the sample encode an identical CDR3. The chain recombines TRBV2 with TRBJ1-2, with TRBD1 matching 12 bases. This CDR3 comprises 15 residues. Germline CDR1 reads SNHLY; CDR2 reads FYNNEI. V was pared by 3 bases and J by 3 bases, with 2 bases of the junction left unmatched. CDR3 sequence: CASSEGQGADYGYTF. The CDR3 coding sequence is TGTGCCAGCAGTGAGGGACAGGGGGCGGACTATGGCTACACCTTC.

This sequence joins TRBV27 and TRBJ1-5, with a possible D match to TRBD1 (6 bases). The CDR3 has 13 residues. V dropped 6 bases and J dropped 7 bases, with 13 bases sitting between them. The germline V gene encodes CDR1 MNHEY and CDR2 SMNVEV (reference sequence). The chain's CDR3 is CASSQGGWQPQHF. CDR3 DNA: TGTGCCAGCAGCCAAGGGGGTTGGCAGCCCCAGCATTTT.

The DNA of the CDR3 is TGTGCCAGCAGTGACAGGTTAAACTATGGCTACACCTTC. It codes for CASSDRLNYGYTF. The rearrangement links TRBV2 to TRBJ1-2, with D uncertain. Per the germline V gene, CDR1 is SNHLY and CDR2 is FYNNEI. V was shortened by 3 bases and J by 2 bases, with 7 bases between the two germline ends. The CDR3 contains 13 residues. Variable domain in full (rest from reference TRBV2 and TRBJ1-2): EPEVTQTPSHQVTQMGQEVILRCVPISNHLYFYWYRQILGQKVEFLVSFYNNEISEKSEIFDDQFSVERPDGSNFTLKIRSTKLEDSAMYFCASSDRLNYGYTFGSGTRLTVV.

To note about this clone: This sample includes further DNA sequences coding for the same CDR3. The J gene is TRBJ2-1, the V gene TRBV6-5; 7 nucleotides align to TRBD1. The germline V gene has CDR1 MNHEY and CDR2 SVGAGI. The CDR3 consists of 13 residues. V was clipped by 5 bases and J by 7 bases; unmatched bases: 5. This chain's CDR3 is CASSRQGGNEQFF. In DNA form, the CDR3 reads TGTGCCAGCAGTAGACAGGGTGGGAATGAGCAGTTCTTC.

This clone appeared a single time. The chain is built from TRBV5-1 and TRBJ1-1; 8 nucleotides match TRBD1. The trim removed 0 bases at V and 4 bases at J, leaving 11 bases unmatched. Germline V CDR1 and CDR2: SGHRS, YFSETQ. The CDR3 is 17 residues long. In nucleotides, the CDR3 is TGCGCCAGCAGCTTGGTACAGGGGGGAAATTTTGGCACTGAAGCTTTCTTT. Amino acids: CASSLVQGGNFGTEAFF.

This chain connects TRBV7-3 to TRBJ2-7; 7 nucleotides agree with TRBD1. J lost 2 bases, V lost 5 bases, and 3 bases had no gene match. The germline V gene encodes CDR1 SGHTA and CDR2 FQGTGA. There are 13 residues in the CDR3. The DNA of the CDR3 is TGTGCCAGCAGCCACGGGACAGCCTACGAGCAGTACTTC. Residues: CASSHGTAYEQYF.

The rearrangement links TRBV5-4 to TRBJ2-3; TRBD2 agrees at 13 bases. The V and J ends lost 4 bases and 1 base, in that order; junction bases with no gene match: 3. This CDR3 is 16 amino acids long. Germline CDR1 and CDR2: SGHNT and YYREEE (reference sequence). For the CDR3, the DNA is TGTGCCAGCAGCCTCGGGACTAGCGGGGGCACAGATACGCAGTATTTT. Translated, it gives CASSLGTSGGTDTQYF.

This clone was seen a few times. The rearrangement links TRBV7-2 to TRBJ1-5; 8 bases agree with TRBD1. The CDR3 covers 17 residues. The J segment lost 5 bases and the V segment lost 4 bases, leaving 13 bases of the junction unmatched. Germline assignment: CDR1 SGHTA and CDR2 FQGNSA. The CDR3 here is CASSSGALSGGYQPQHF. CDR3 coding DNA: TGTGCCAGCAGCTCTGGAGCCCTATCAGGGGGCTATCAGCCCCAGCATTTT.

The chain couples TRBV6-5 to TRBJ1-2; 7 bases map to TRBD1. This CDR3 contains 15 residues. With 10 bases clipped from V and 4 bases from J, the junction kept 15 bases outside the gene matches. Germline lookup yields CDR1 MNHEY and CDR2 SVGAGI. CDR3 sequence: CATPAWRQGFYGYTF. The CDR3 region has the DNA TGTGCCACCCCTGCGTGGAGACAGGGTTTCTATGGCTACACCTTC.

J is TRBJ1-1 and V is TRBV11-2, with 8 bases fitting TRBD1. The junction had 11 bases not matched to a gene; V was cut back by 0 bases and J by 5 bases. CDR1 SGHAT and CDR2 FQNNGV come from the germline V gene. The length of the CDR3 is 17 residues. The CDR3: CASSLEADFRGRTEAFF. CDR3 sequence (DNA): TGTGCCAGCAGCTTAGAAGCCGACTTCAGGGGGCGGACTGAAGCTTTCTTT.

V usage is TRBV5-1 and J usage is TRBJ2-2; D may be TRBD1 (6 bases). V lost 8 bases to trimming and J lost 3 bases, with 14 bases between them. Germline values: CDR1 SGHRS, CDR2 YFSETQ. This CDR3 contains 14 residues. The CDR3 protein is CASYPGADTGELFF. Here the CDR3 DNA reads TGCGCCAGTTACCCAGGGGCGGACACCGGGGAGCTGTTTTTT.

The chain is built from TRBV19 and TRBJ2-3, with TRBD1 as a possible D gene (7 bases). CDR3 length: 14 residues. V lost 4 bases and J lost 4, with 12 bases in between. CDR1 LNHDA and CDR2 SQIVND come from the germline V gene (reference sequence). The CDR3 DNA sequence: TGTGCCAGTAGTACAACAGGGGAGGCAGATACGCAGTATTTT. Protein sequence: CASSTTGEADTQYF.

The V call is TRBV4-3, the J call TRBJ1-2, with TRBD1 identical over 8 bases. J was trimmed by 7 bases and V by 3 bases; bases with no gene match: 10. Germline V gene lookup returns CDR1 LGHNA and CDR2 YSLEER. The CDR3 is 15 residues long. The DNA for the CDR3 is TGCGCCAGCAGCCAGGACGCGACAGGGGCCGTTGGCTACACCTTC. It is translated as CASSQDATGAVGYTF.

This chain connects TRBV4-3 to TRBJ1-2; D perhaps matches TRBD1 (5 bases). This CDR3 is 13 amino acids long. V was clipped by 2 bases and J by 3 bases, with 7 bases between them. Germline V gene sequence: CDR1 LGHNA, CDR2 YSLEER. CDR3 bases: TGCGCCAGCAGCCAAATAGGGGACTATGGCTACACCTTC. Translated, it gives CASSQIGDYGYTF.

This clone has only one observation. The rearrangement joins TRBV12-3 or TRBV12-4 to TRBJ1-1; a weak D match, TRBD1 (6 bases). The CDR3 has 13 amino acids. V was cut by 3 bases and J by 8 bases, with 13 bases left in between. CDR3 sequence: CASSFTDRMEAFF. The CDR3 coding sequence is TGTGCCAGCAGTTTTACGGACAGAATGGAAGCTTTCTTT.

The rearrangement links TRBV3-1 (or the pseudogene TRBV3-2) to TRBJ1-2; 9 positions match TRBD1. Looked up from germline, CDR1 is LGHDT and CDR2 is YNNKEL (reference sequence). Trimming cost V 0 bases and J 6 bases; bases outside gene matches: 8. CDR3 length: 16 amino acids. As DNA, the CDR3 is TGTGCCAGCAGCCAAGAAGTTAGGACAGGGGTTGATGGCTACACCTTC. The encoded protein is CASSQEVRTGVDGYTF.

V gene TRBV5-6 combines with J gene TRBJ1-2, with 7 bases aligning to TRBD1. Germline CDR1 reads SGHDT; CDR2 reads YYEEEE. The CDR3 spans 15 residues. Unmatched junction bases numbered 9, after V lost 2 bases and J lost 5 bases. The CDR3 DNA sequence: TGTGCCAGCAGCTTATTAGAGGGACAGTTTTATGGCTACACCTTC. This codes for CASSLLEGQFYGYTF.

The V gene is TRBV6-4, the J gene TRBJ1-1; TRBD1 aligns across 9 bases. Germline trimming cut 6 bases from V and 3 bases from J; bases unmatched to any gene: 11. The CDR3 loop spans 16 amino acids. CDR1 MRHNA and CDR2 SNTAGT come from the germline V gene. The CDR3 protein is CASRNVQGAKYTEAFF. In nucleotides, the CDR3 is TGTGCCAGCAGGAACGTACAGGGGGCCAAGTACACTGAAGCTTTCTTT.

The J gene is TRBJ1-5, the V gene TRBV4-3; TRBD1 matches at 7 bases. V was clipped by 8 bases and J by 0 bases; unmatched bases: 7. The CDR3 is 15 residues long. The germline V gene encodes CDR1 LGHNA and CDR2 YSLEER. CDR3 nucleotide sequence: TGCGCCAGCCGACCGGACAGGAATAGCAATCAGCCCCAGCATTTT. This encodes CASRPDRNSNQPQHF.

The V gene is TRBV30, the J gene TRBJ2-3; 9 positions match TRBD1. J lost 0 bases, V lost 4 bases, and 2 bases had no gene match. Germline CDR1 and CDR2: GTSNPN and SVGIG (reference sequence). The CDR3 sequence is 14 residues long. This CDR3 is CAWKQGASTDTQYF. The CDR3 nucleotides read TGTGCCTGGAAACAGGGGGCAAGCACAGATACGCAGTATTTT.

The chain combines TRBV7-3 with TRBJ2-7, with 9 nucleotides matching TRBD1. CDR3 length: 13 amino acids. CDR1 is SGHTA and CDR2 is FQGTGA in the germline V gene. V was clipped by 5 bases and J by 5 bases; unmatched bases: 4. CDR3 protein: CASSLDRGHEQYF. CDR3 bases: TGTGCCAGCAGCCTGGACAGGGGCCACGAGCAGTACTTC.

This chain uses TRBV11-1 with TRBJ1-1; D is uncertain. There are 15 residues in the CDR3. V lost 3 bases, J lost 7 bases, and 18 bases lay in between. Germline CDR1 SGHAT, CDR2 FQDESV (reference sequence). The CDR3 region is CASSFKRAYRGEAFF. In nucleotides, the CDR3 is TGTGCCAGCAGCTTCAAACGGGCCTACCGGGGTGAAGCTTTCTTT.

V and J are TRBV9 and TRBJ2-6; possible D gene TRBD1, 5 bases. CDR3 length equals 16 residues. V dropped 3 bases and J dropped 4 bases, with 14 bases sitting between them. Germline assignment: CDR1 SGDLS and CDR2 YYNGEE. The CDR3 protein is CASSAFQGSGANVLTF. The CDR3 region has the DNA TGTGCCAGCAGCGCGTTCCAGGGATCCGGGGCCAACGTCCTGACTTTC.

The chain uses TRBV27 and TRBJ2-1; TRBD2 matches at 10 bases. V gave up 0 bases and J gave up 8 bases; unmatched junction bases: 16. Germline V gene data show CDR1 as MNHEY and CDR2 as SMNVEV (reference sequence). The CDR3 is made up of 19 amino acids. CDR3 in amino acids: CASSLSVAGRAGGPHEQFF. The CDR3 region has the DNA TGTGCCAGCAGTTTATCGGTGGCAGGGCGAGCGGGGGGGCCCCATGAGCAGTTCTTC.

V gene TRBV30 combines with J gene TRBJ1-5, with D possibly being TRBD1 (5 bases). V was clipped by 3 bases and J by 3 bases, with 15 bases between them. This CDR3 is 15 amino acids long. Germline loops: CDR1 GTSNPN, CDR2 SVGIG (reference sequence). Here the CDR3 reads CAWRARDFVNQPQHF. Here the CDR3 DNA reads TGTGCCTGGAGAGCCCGGGACTTTGTCAATCAGCCCCAGCATTTT.

The CDR3 region has the DNA TGTGCCAGCAGCTCACCGGGACTAGCGGGGGAGCAGTACTTC. It encodes CASSSPGLAGEQYF. This chain links TRBV7-2 with TRBJ2-7; 13 bases match TRBD2. With 4 bases clipped from V and 7 bases from J, the junction kept 4 bases outside the gene matches. The CDR3 contains 14 residues. Looked up from germline, CDR1 is SGHTA and CDR2 is FQGNSA.